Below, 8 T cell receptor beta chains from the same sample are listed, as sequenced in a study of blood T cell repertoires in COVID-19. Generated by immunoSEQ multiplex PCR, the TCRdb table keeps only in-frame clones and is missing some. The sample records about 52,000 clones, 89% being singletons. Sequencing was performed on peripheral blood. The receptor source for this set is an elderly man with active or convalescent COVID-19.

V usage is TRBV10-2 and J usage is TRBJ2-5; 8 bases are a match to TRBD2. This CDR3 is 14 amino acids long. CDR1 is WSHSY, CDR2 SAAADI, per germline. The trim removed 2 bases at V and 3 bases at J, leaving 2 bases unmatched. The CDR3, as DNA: TGCGCCAGCAGTGAGGGACTAGCCGAAGAGACCCAGTACTTC. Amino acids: CASSEGLAEETQYF.

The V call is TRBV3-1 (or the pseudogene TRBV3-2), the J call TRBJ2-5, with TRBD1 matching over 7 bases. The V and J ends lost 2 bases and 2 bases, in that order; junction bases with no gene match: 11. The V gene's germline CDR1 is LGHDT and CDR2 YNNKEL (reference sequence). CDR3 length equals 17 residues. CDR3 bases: TGTGCCAGCAGCCAACCGTCGGACAGGCGACTGCAAGAGACCCAGTACTTC. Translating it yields CASSQPSDRRLQETQYF.

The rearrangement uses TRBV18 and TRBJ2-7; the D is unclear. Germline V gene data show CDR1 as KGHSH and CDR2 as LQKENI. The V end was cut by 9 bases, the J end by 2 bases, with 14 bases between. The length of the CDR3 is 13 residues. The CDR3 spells CASSSGSTYEQYF. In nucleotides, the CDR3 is TGTGCCAGTAGTTCCGGGTCAACCTACGAGCAGTACTTC.

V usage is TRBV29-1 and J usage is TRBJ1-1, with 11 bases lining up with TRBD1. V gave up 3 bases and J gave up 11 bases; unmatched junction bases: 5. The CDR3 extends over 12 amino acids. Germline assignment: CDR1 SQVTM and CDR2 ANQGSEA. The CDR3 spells CSVDGQGARAFF. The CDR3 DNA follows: TGCAGCGTTGATGGACAGGGGGCAAGGGCTTTCTTT.

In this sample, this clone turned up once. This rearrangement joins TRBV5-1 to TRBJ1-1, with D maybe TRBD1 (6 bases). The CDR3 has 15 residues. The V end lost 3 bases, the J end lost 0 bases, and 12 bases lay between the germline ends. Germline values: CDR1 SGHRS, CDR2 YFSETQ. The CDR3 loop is CASSYQGGMNTEAFF. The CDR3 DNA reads TGCGCCAGCAGCTACCAAGGGGGAATGAACACTGAAGCTTTCTTT.

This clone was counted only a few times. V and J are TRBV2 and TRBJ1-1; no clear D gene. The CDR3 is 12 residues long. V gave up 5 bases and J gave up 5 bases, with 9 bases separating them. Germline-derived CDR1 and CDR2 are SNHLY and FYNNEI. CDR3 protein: CASSREATEAFF. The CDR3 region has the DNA TGTGCCAGCAGTCGAGAGGCGACTGAAGCTTTCTTT.

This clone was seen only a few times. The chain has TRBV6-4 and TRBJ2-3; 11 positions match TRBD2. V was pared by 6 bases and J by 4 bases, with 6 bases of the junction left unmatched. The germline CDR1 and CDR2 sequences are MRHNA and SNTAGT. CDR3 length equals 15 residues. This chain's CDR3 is CASSGTSGRPDTQYF. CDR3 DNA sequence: TGTGCCAGCAGCGGGACTAGCGGTAGACCAGATACGCAGTATTTT.

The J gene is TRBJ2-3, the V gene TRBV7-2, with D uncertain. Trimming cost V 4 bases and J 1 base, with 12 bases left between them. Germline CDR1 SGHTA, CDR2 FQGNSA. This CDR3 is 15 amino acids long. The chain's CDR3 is CASSYRPVGTDTQYF. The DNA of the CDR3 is TGTGCCAGCAGCTACAGACCAGTAGGCACAGATACGCAGTATTTT.